This T cell receptor (beta chain) is from a study of blood T cell repertoires in COVID-19. This CDR3 spans 15 amino acids. Germline loops: CDR1 MNHEY, CDR2 SMNVEV (reference sequence). J lost 3 bases, V lost 2 bases, and 1 base had no gene match. Sequencing was performed with immunoSEQ multiplex PCR; in TCRdb, only in-frame clones are kept and a portion is missing. Of 250,000 to 350,000 clones listed, around 90% were seen once; the top ten hold roughly 2.1%. The chain employs TRBV27 and TRBJ2-7; 13 bases line up with TRBD2. Sequenced material: peripheral blood. The sequence came from a man in his late teens or twenties with active or convalescent COVID-19. CDR3 loop: CASSLTSGRVYEQYF. The CDR3 DNA reads TGTGCCAGCAGTTTAACTAGCGGGAGGGTCTACGAGCAGTACTTC.